The 20 T cell receptor beta chains below come from one sample, sequenced in a study of T-cell reconstitution after alpha-beta-depleted transplantation in children. Preparation of the TCRbeta library involved a method that used unique molecular identifiers. One entry per CDR3 protein, called by TCRdb with MiXCR from the PCR reads. The repertoire has about 220,000 distinct CDR3 sequences, roughly 18% of them found once; the top ten carry roughly two fifths. Source: PBMCs, mostly from graft donor cells, taken 360 days after TCRalphabeta/CD19-depleted stem cell transplant. These receptors were obtained from a male patient between 2 and 10 years old who had a stem cell transplant for acute lymphoblastic leukemia, so the T cells may come from the graft donor.

This clonotype has a count of ten or more. The chain carries TRBV7-8 and TRBJ1-1, with TRBD1 identical over 8 bases. V was clipped by 5 bases and J by 3 bases; unmatched bases: 5. Per the germline V gene, CDR1 is SGHVS and CDR2 is FQNEAQ. The CDR3 covers 14 residues. CDR3 residues: CASSPQTGDTEAFF. The CDR3 DNA reads as TGTGCCAGCAGCCCGCAGACAGGGGACACTGAAGCTTTCTTT.

The V gene is TRBV20-1, the J gene TRBJ2-7, with 8 bases lining up with TRBD1. Germline V gives CDR1 DFQATT, CDR2 SNEGSKA (reference sequence). With 3 bases clipped from V and 4 bases from J, the junction kept 8 bases outside the gene matches. There are 14 residues in the CDR3. In DNA, the CDR3 is TGCAGTGCTAGCCCCTCCACAGGGGGGTACGAGCAGTACTTC. Translating gives CSASPSTGGYEQYF.

This clonotype was seen more than once but under ten times. The rearrangement uses TRBV18 and TRBJ1-5, with 8 bases fitting TRBD1. With V trimmed by 3 bases and J by 4 bases, 8 bases remained unmatched. The CDR3 extends over 16 amino acids. Germline V gene lookup returns CDR1 KGHSH and CDR2 LQKENI. DNA for the CDR3: TGTGCCAGCTCACCCACCGAGACAGGGGTTAATCAGCCCCAGCATTTT. It encodes CASSPTETGVNQPQHF.

The V and J genes are TRBV2 and TRBJ1-1; tentative D call: TRBD1 (5 bases). V gave up 10 bases and J gave up 3 bases, with 9 bases separating them. The CDR3 consists of 11 residues. Per germline, CDR1 SNHLY and CDR2 FYNNEI. The CDR3 DNA reads as TGTGCCAACAGACAGTACACTGAAGCTTTCTTT. Its protein product is CANRQYTEAFF.

In its sample, this clonotype was seen many times. The chain couples TRBV3-1 to TRBJ2-1; 11 bases fit TRBD2. Germline V gene data show CDR1 as LGHDT and CDR2 as YNNKEL (reference sequence). The CDR3 length is 15 residues. J gave up 8 bases and V 6 bases, and 9 bases lay outside the gene matches. The CDR3 bases are TGTGCCAGCAGGAGACTAGCGGGGAATATAGATGAGCAGTTCTTC. Protein product: CASRRLAGNIDEQFF.

The table lists this clonotype with a few counts. V and J are TRBV3-1 and TRBJ2-1; 9 nucleotides agree with TRBD1. J lost 4 bases, V lost 4 bases, and 11 bases had no gene match. CDR1 LGHDT and CDR2 YNNKEL come from the germline V gene (reference sequence). The CDR3 is 17 residues long. In DNA form, the CDR3 reads TGTGCCAGCAGCCTACCAACCGGGACAGGGATTTACAATGAGCAGTTCTTC. Its translation is CASSLPTGTGIYNEQFF.

This clonotype has a handful of counts. The chain is built from TRBV7-2 and TRBJ1-5, with D possibly being TRBD1 (5 bases). Per germline, CDR1 SGHTA and CDR2 FQGNSA. The CDR3 spans 13 residues. Trimming cost V 4 bases and J 2 bases, with 6 bases left between them. The CDR3 bases are TGTGCCAGCAGCTCCAGGGGCAATCAGCCCCAGCATTTT. Amino acid sequence: CASSSRGNQPQHF.

This clonotype appeared a few times. The rearrangement joins TRBV2 to TRBJ2-7; D may be TRBD1 (6 bases). Deletions cut 7 bases from V and 5 bases from J, with 9 bases between. This CDR3 has 11 residues. The germline gives CDR1 SNHLY, CDR2 FYNNEI. The CDR3 loop is CASNNRDEQYF. The CDR3 coding sequence is TGTGCCAGCAATAACAGGGACGAGCAGTACTTC.

Only a few counts were recorded for this clonotype. The gene calls are TRBV20-1 and TRBJ2-1, with 7 bases fitting TRBD1. V lost 6 bases to trimming and J lost 2 bases; unmatched junction nucleotides: 13. The germline V gene has CDR1 DFQATT and CDR2 SNEGSKA (reference sequence). CDR3 size: 16 residues. CDR3 DNA: TGCAGTGCAGGGGCGAAGGGGGCCCCGACCTACAATGAGCAGTTCTTC. Translation: CSAGAKGAPTYNEQFF.

The chain has TRBV18 and TRBJ1-2, with a tentative D call TRBD1 (5 bases). V dropped 3 bases and J dropped 4 bases, with 12 bases sitting between them. CDR1 and CDR2 (germline): KGHSH, LQKENI. The CDR3 extends over 14 amino acids. In DNA form, the CDR3 reads TGTGCCAGCTCACCGCCTACTACAGGCTATGGCTACACCTTC. Its translation is CASSPPTTGYGYTF. Drawing the rest from reference TRBV18 and TRBJ1-2, the complete variable domain is NAGVMQNPRHLVRRRGQEARLRCSPMKGHSHVYWYRQLPEEGLKFMVYLQKENIIDESGMPKERFSAEFPKEGPSILRIQQVVRGDSAAYFCASSPPTTGYGYTFGSGTRLTVV.

The V call is TRBV4-3, the J call TRBJ2-1; D is perhaps TRBD2 (7 bases). With 0 bases removed from V and 8 bases from J, the gap between germline ends came to 20 bases. The CDR3 runs to 17 residues. Germline CDR1 reads LGHNA; CDR2 reads YSLEER. CDR3 in amino acids: CASSQDDGGRGADEQFF. CDR3 coding DNA: TGCGCCAGCAGCCAAGATGATGGGGGGAGGGGGGCAGATGAGCAGTTCTTC.

This sequence joins TRBV7-9 and TRBJ2-1, with 10 bases that match TRBD2. CDR1 and CDR2 from the germline V gene are SEHNR and FQNEAQ (reference sequence). Losses at the gene ends were 5 bases for V and 6 bases for J; bases not matched to a gene: 7. This CDR3 has 15 residues. DNA of the CDR3: TGTGCCAGCAGCGAACCTAGCGGGGGTGCCAATGAGCAGTTCTTC. It codes for CASSEPSGGANEQFF. Based on the CDR3 plus reference TRBV7-9 and TRBJ2-1, the full variable domain is DTGVSQNPRHKITKRGQNVTFRCDPISEHNRLYWYRQTLGQGPEFLTYFQNEAQLEKSRLLSDRFSAERPKGSFSTLEIQRTEQGDSAMYLCASSEPSGGANEQFFGPGTRLTVL.

This clonotype was counted at least ten times. This chain joins TRBV20-1 and TRBJ1-5; weak D call: TRBD1 (5 bases). This CDR3 is built from 14 residues. Germline values: CDR1 DFQATT, CDR2 SNEGSKA (reference sequence). Trimming removed 1 base at V and 2 bases at J, with 9 bases between. DNA for the CDR3: TGCAGTGCTAGAGCGGGGCAGGGCAATCAGCCCCAGCATTTT. It yields the protein CSARAGQGNQPQHF.

This clonotype was detected only a few times. The chain is built from TRBV4-3 and TRBJ1-1; no clear D. In germline, CDR1 is LGHNA, CDR2 YSLEER. Trimming pared 0 bases from V and 4 bases from J, leaving 12 bases between. The CDR3 contains 15 residues. The CDR3 is CASSQEYSRTTEAFF. CDR3 nucleotide sequence: TGCGCCAGCAGCCAAGAATACAGTAGAACCACTGAAGCTTTCTTT.

The chain couples TRBV20-1 to TRBJ2-7; TRBD1 matches at 9 bases. The germline V gene has CDR1 DFQATT and CDR2 SNEGSKA (reference sequence). V dropped 4 bases and J dropped 8; count of bases not matched to a gene: 9. This CDR3 region has 13 residues. CDR3 sequence (DNA): TGCAGTGCTAAGGGACAGGGTCAGATCAAGCAGTACTTC. Protein: CSAKGQGQIKQYF.

CDR3 nucleotide sequence: TGTGCCAGCAGCTTAGAGGCCCCGGTTTACGAGCAGTACTTC. Residues: CASSLEAPVYEQYF. The V and J genes are TRBV7-9 and TRBJ2-7; unclear D gene. The germline V and J ends were trimmed by 1 base and 4 bases, with 11 bases remaining between them. Germline values: CDR1 SEHNR, CDR2 FQNEAQ (reference sequence). The CDR3 has 14 amino acids.

This clonotype was counted a few times. It is unclear where the CDR3 begins or ends on the DNA, so no DNA is shown, and the CDR3 is as TCRdb lists it. The V and J genes are TRBV10-2 and TRBJ2-1; the table's D call, TRBD1, was not checked against the DNA. The germline gives CDR1 WSHSY, CDR2 SAAADI. The CDR3 sequence runs 18 residues, both termini included. The CDR3 reads CASSEFWRGTGEPNEQFF.

The chain uses TRBV12-3 or TRBV12-4 and TRBJ2-2, with D possibly called TRBD1 or TRBD2 (6 bases each). CDR3 length equals 15 residues. Trimming took 4 bases from V and 6 from J, leaving 15 bases between them. Written as DNA, the CDR3 is TGTGCCAGCAGTTCGGCGACTGGGGGGCCCGGGGAGCTGTTTTTT. Protein product: CASSSATGGPGELFF.

V usage is TRBV7-8 and J usage is TRBJ2-3; 7 nucleotides line up with TRBD1. V dropped 8 bases and J dropped 6; count of bases not matched to a gene: 11. The CDR3 extends over 14 amino acids. Germline-derived CDR1 and CDR2 are SGHVS and FQNEAQ. The CDR3 nucleotides read TGTGCCAGCTCGGGACAGCCCCTCGGGGATACGCAGTATTTT. Translated: CASSGQPLGDTQYF.

This clonotype occurred many times. This sequence joins TRBV5-6 and TRBJ1-6; D remains ambiguous. V was shortened by 1 base and J by 3 bases, with 8 bases between the two germline ends. Germline V gene sequence: CDR1 SGHDT, CDR2 YYEEEE. The CDR3 is 15 amino acids. Here the CDR3 reads CASSLKGDYNSPLHF. DNA of the CDR3: TGTGCCAGCAGCTTGAAGGGAGACTATAATTCACCCCTCCACTTT.